The clone carrying this T cell receptor (beta chain) was detected a few times. The record originates from a study of blood T cell repertoires in COVID-19. On the study more broadly: Samples of COVID-19 (acute and convalescent) were obtained from the United States, Italy and Spain. From T cells, B-cell-depleted T cells, or PBMCs came the material, which was cDNA or gDNA.

Under the authors' procedure: Estimated nucleated cell counts came from reference gene primer amplification. Assay used: immunoSEQ multiplex PCR; TCRdb lists only in-frame clones, some missing. That table furnishes V, J and clone size, whereas the DNA furnished D and trimming. The data show under 80,000 clones, with just under 85% seen just once and approximately 5% held by the top ten. Between the trimmed V and J ends, which lost 4 bases and 4 bases, there was a span of 13 bases. The CDR3 contains 14 residues. Germline CDR1 is SNHLY and CDR2 is FYNNEI. The specimen was peripheral blood. The chain uses TRBV2 and TRBJ2-5; D perhaps matches TRBD2 (5 bases). This receptor was obtained from a man between 70 and 80 years old with acute or convalescent COVID-19. The CDR3 coding sequence is TGTGCCAGCAGTGCCGGACTCTCGGGAGAGACCCAGTACTTC. Amino acid sequence: CASSAGLSGETQYF.